These T cell receptor beta chains were read from a single sample in a study of cytomegalovirus exposure and HLA in healthy donors. The protocol was immunoSEQ multiplex PCR, while the TCRdb copy is restricted to in-frame clones and leaves out a portion. The table shows approximately 170,000 clones, with almost 75% occurring only once. What was sequenced was PBMCs. The source is a woman aged 25 to 45 in good health and CMV-seropositive. Both conserved end residues are part of each CDR3. Fields, in order: clone size, V gene, J gene, D gene, CDR3 protein, CDR3 DNA. D genes are given only for firm matches. Expanded clones are given a class, and other clones once, few, many or no size at all.

-	TRBV28	TRBJ2-7	-	CASQLEDEQYF	TGTGCCAGCCAGTTGGAGGACGAGCAGTACTTC
once	TRBV13	TRBJ2-2	-	CASSFGVRGSGELFF	TGTGCCAGCAGCTTTGGTGTCAGGGGTAGTGGGGAGCTGTTTTTT
-	TRBV19	TRBJ2-1	TRBD2	CASKKSKVAGAHPYNEQFF	TGTGCCAGTAAAAAATCGAAGGTAGCGGGAGCGCACCCGTACAATGAGCAGTTCTTC
once	TRBV7-9	TRBJ1-4	TRBD1	CASSLGQGIEKLFF	TGTGCCAGCAGTTTAGGACAGGGCATAGAAAAACTGTTTTTT
-	TRBV19	TRBJ2-7	TRBD2	CASTGREGNSYEQYF	TGTGCCAGTACCGGGAGGGAGGGAAACTCCTACGAGCAGTACTTC
few	TRBV2	TRBJ1-4	-	CANGRDKRLKATNEKLFF	TGTGCCAACGGCCGGGACAAGAGATTAAAGGCAACTAATGAAAAACTGTTTTTT
-	TRBV28	TRBJ1-5	-	CASSFGPLRGSNQPQHF	TGTGCCAGCAGTTTTGGGCCGCTCAGGGGTAGCAATCAGCCCCAGCATTTT
once	TRBV2	TRBJ1-1	-	CASSDGGWRLNTEAFF	TGTGCCAGCAGTGACGGAGGATGGAGGTTAAACACTGAAGCTTTCTTT
-	TRBV18	TRBJ1-2	TRBD1	CASSALGTGEPNGYTF	TGTGCCAGCTCAGCGCTCGGGACAGGGGAACCAAATGGCTACACCTTC
-	TRBV27	TRBJ2-7	-	CASRHRDTYEQYF	TGTGCCAGCAGGCACCGGGACACCTACGAGCAGTACTTC
-	TRBV28	TRBJ1-2	TRBD1	CASSPHGQGDYGYTF	TGTGCCAGCAGTCCCCATGGACAGGGGGACTATGGCTACACCTTC
-	TRBV27	TRBJ2-2	-	CASRLTVTGELFF	TGTGCCAGCAGACTGACTGTAACCGGGGAGCTGTTTTTT
-	TRBV19	TRBJ1-1	-	CASSQGNTEAFF	TGTGCCAGTAGCCAGGGGAACACTGAAGCTTTCTTT
-	TRBV6-6	TRBJ2-2	TRBD2	CATTSGRVTTGELFF	TGTGCCACGACTAGCGGGAGGGTTACCACCGGGGAGCTGTTTTTT
-	TRBV7-9	TRBJ2-1	-	CASSLGAMGEQFF	TGTGCCAGCAGCTTGGGAGCGATGGGTGAGCAGTTCTTC
-	TRBV11-2	TRBJ2-7	TRBD2	CASSSRTSAGRGEQYF	TGTGCCAGCAGCTCAAGGACTAGCGCGGGTAGGGGCGAGCAGTACTTC
few	TRBV28	TRBJ1-4	-	CASGPPNSNEKLFF	TGTGCCAGCGGTCCCCCCAACTCTAATGAAAAACTGTTTTTT
-	TRBV11-2	TRBJ2-7	-	CASSTIIGGEYF	TGTGCCAGCAGCACCATAATAGGGGGGGAGTACTTC
-	TRBV6-5	TRBJ2-2	TRBD1	CASSYTSTGTWELFF	TGTGCCAGCAGTTACACCTCGACAGGGACCTGGGAGCTGTTTTTT
-	TRBV6-6	TRBJ1-5	-	CASSPRLGNQPQHF	TGTGCCAGCAGTCCCAGACTGGGCAATCAGCCCCAGCATTTT
-	TRBV6-5	TRBJ2-3	-	CASSYLGGGSTDTQYF	TGTGCCAGCAGTTACCTCGGAGGTGGGTCAACAGATACGCAGTATTTT
-	TRBV6-5	TRBJ2-2	-	CASSYGGTWNTGELFF	TGTGCCAGCAGTTACGGAGGCACCTGGAACACCGGGGAGCTGTTTTTT
once	TRBV4-2	TRBJ2-7	TRBD2	CASSRYLKLAGGPPSSYEQYF	TGTGCCAGCAGCCGCTATCTAAAACTAGCGGGAGGGCCCCCGAGCTCCTACGAGCAGTACTTC
-	TRBV28	TRBJ1-2	-	CARPDGYPRDNNFGYTF	TGTGCCAGGCCTGACGGCTATCCCCGGGACAATAATTTTGGCTACACCTTC
-	TRBV28	TRBJ1-5	TRBD1	CASSFRQGIQPQHF	TGTGCCAGCAGTTTCCGACAGGGGATTCAGCCCCAGCATTTT
-	TRBV7-2	TRBJ2-7	-	CATAQGSEQYF	TGTGCCACCGCACAGGGATCCGAGCAGTACTTC
-	TRBV4-2	TRBJ2-2	TRBD1	CASRLTGKTGELFF	TGTGCCAGCAGACTGACAGGGAAGACCGGGGAGCTGTTTTTT
-	TRBV2	TRBJ2-7	TRBD2	CASIQRPGLAGVEQYF	TGTGCCAGCATTCAACGGCCGGGACTAGCGGGAGTCGAGCAGTACTTC
-	TRBV27	TRBJ1-2	TRBD1	CASSPGTGTNYGYTF	TGTGCCAGCAGTCCGGGGACAGGCACTAACTATGGCTACACCTTC
-	TRBV6-5	TRBJ1-2	-	CASSRTDRINGYTF	TGTGCCAGCAGTAGAACCGACAGGATAAATGGCTACACCTTC
-	TRBV5-1	TRBJ2-3	-	CASSLAAGADTQYF	TGCGCCAGCAGCTTGGCCGCAGGGGCAGATACGCAGTATTTT
-	TRBV5-4	TRBJ1-2	-	CASSPGPYGYTF	TGTGCCAGCAGCCCTGGGCCATATGGCTACACCTTC
-	TRBV12-5	TRBJ2-1	TRBD1	CASGLVLDRGSHNEQFF	TGTGCTAGTGGTTTGGTACTAGACAGGGGGAGCCACAATGAGCAGTTCTTC
-	TRBV7-2	TRBJ2-7	TRBD2	CASSGSSGRTHEQYF	TGTGCCAGCAGCGGATCTAGCGGGAGAACCCACGAGCAGTACTTC
once	TRBV18	TRBJ2-7	-	CASSPSIQKGFYEQYF	TGTGCCAGCTCACCATCCATACAGAAGGGGTTCTACGAGCAGTACTTC
-	TRBV27	TRBJ2-2	TRBD2	CANPPGRDKTGELFF	TGTGCCAACCCCCCGGGGAGGGATAAGACCGGGGAGCTGTTTTTT
-	TRBV27	TRBJ2-1	-	CASSSEGVSSYNEQFF	TGTGCCAGCAGTTCCGAGGGGGTCTCCTCCTACAATGAGCAGTTCTTC
-	TRBV6-6	TRBJ1-2	-	CASSYSEDLGYTF	TGTGCCAGCAGTTACTCGGAGGATCTTGGCTACACCTTC
few	TRBV5-6	TRBJ2-7	-	CASSRPTPPQYF	TGTGCCAGCAGCCGACCGACACCGCCCCAGTACTTC
-	TRBV7-8	TRBJ2-1	TRBD2	CASSLSRPAGGPKFF	TGTGCCAGCAGCTTGTCACGGCCAGCGGGAGGGCCGAAGTTCTTC
-	TRBV7-6	TRBJ1-1	-	CASSRTENTEAFF	TGTGCCAGCAGCAGAACAGAAAACACTGAAGCTTTCTTT
-	TRBV4-1	TRBJ2-1	TRBD1	CASSEGQGRTYNEQFF	TGCGCCAGCAGCGAAGGACAGGGTCGCACCTACAATGAGCAGTTCTTC
once	TRBV28	TRBJ2-7	-	CASSLQGHEQYF	TGTGCCAGCAGTCTTCAGGGCCACGAGCAGTACTTC
-	TRBV29-1	TRBJ1-4	-	CSVARGSTEKLFF	TGCAGCGTTGCCAGGGGTTCTACTGAAAAACTGTTTTTT
-	TRBV28	TRBJ2-7	-	CASSSSSARRYEQYF	TGTGCCAGCAGTTCGTCTAGCGCGAGGCGGTACGAGCAGTACTTC
-	TRBV5-1	TRBJ1-1	-	CASSSLDGLDTEAFF	TGCGCCAGCAGCTCCTTGGACGGACTGGACACTGAAGCTTTCTTT
-	TRBV4-2	TRBJ2-5	-	CASSIPGETQYF	TGTGCCAGCAGCATACCAGGGGAGACCCAGTACTTC
-	TRBV9	TRBJ2-7	-	CASSVGVSGEQYF	TGTGCCAGCAGCGTAGGGGTATCAGGGGAGCAGTACTTC
few	TRBV6-4	TRBJ2-3	TRBD2	CASSELAGDTNTQYF	TGTGCCAGCAGCGAACTAGCGGGGGATACAAATACGCAGTATTTT
-	TRBV6-4	TRBJ1-3	TRBD1	CASSAAPIQGAGNTIYF	TGTGCCAGCAGTGCCGCACCCATACAGGGGGCCGGAAACACCATATATTTT
-	TRBV28	TRBJ1-1	-	CASRYLTEMNTEAFF	TGTGCCAGCAGATATTTGACAGAGATGAACACTGAAGCTTTCTTT
-	TRBV19	TRBJ1-2	-	CATLPGSFSHGYTF	TGTGCCACCCTCCCCGGGAGCTTCTCCCATGGCTACACCTTC
-	TRBV14	TRBJ1-1	-	CASSLGPVWAFF	TGTGCCAGCAGCCTTGGGCCGGTCTGGGCTTTCTTT
-	TRBV21-1	TRBJ2-3	-	CASSKGGDRDSTDTQYF	TGTGCCAGCAGCAAAGGGGGGGACAGGGACAGCACAGATACGCAGTATTTT
-	TRBV11-2	TRBJ1-1	TRBD1	CASSSDRNTEAFF	TGTGCCAGCAGCTCGGACAGGAATACTGAAGCTTTCTTT
-	TRBV4-1	TRBJ2-5	-	CASSQGGGGEWETQYF	TGCGCCAGCAGCCAAGGGGGCGGGGGCGAATGGGAGACCCAGTACTTC
once	TRBV28	TRBJ2-1	-	CASSFGVTRISNEQFF	TGTGCCAGCAGTTTCGGCGTCACCAGGATAAGCAATGAGCAGTTCTTC
-	TRBV19	TRBJ2-7	TRBD1	CASSGGTGFYEQYF	TGTGCCAGTTCGGGTGGGACAGGGTTCTACGAGCAGTACTTC
-	TRBV29-1	TRBJ2-2	TRBD2	CSALAGNTGELFF	TGCAGCGCACTAGCGGGGAACACCGGGGAGCTGTTTTTT